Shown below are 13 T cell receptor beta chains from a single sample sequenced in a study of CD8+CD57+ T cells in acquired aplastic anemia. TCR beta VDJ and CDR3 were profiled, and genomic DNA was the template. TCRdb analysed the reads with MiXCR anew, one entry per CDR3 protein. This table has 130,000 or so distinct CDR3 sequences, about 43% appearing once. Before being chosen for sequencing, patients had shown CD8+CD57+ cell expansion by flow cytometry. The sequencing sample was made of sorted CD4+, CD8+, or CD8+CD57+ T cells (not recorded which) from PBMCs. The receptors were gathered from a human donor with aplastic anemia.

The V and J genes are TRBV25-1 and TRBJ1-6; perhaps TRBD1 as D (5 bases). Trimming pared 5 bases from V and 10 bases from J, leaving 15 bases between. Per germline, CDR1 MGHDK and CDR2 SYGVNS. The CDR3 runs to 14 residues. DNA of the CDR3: TGTGCCAGCAGTCTCCAGGGCAAGGGCTCACCCCTCCACTTT. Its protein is CASSLQGKGSPLHF.

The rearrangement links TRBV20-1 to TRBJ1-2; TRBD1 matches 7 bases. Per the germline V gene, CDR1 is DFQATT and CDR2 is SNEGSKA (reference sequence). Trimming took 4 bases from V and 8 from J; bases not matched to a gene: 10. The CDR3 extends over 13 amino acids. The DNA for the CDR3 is TGCAGTGCTAAAGACAGGGACGTTACGGGCTACACCTTC. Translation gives CSAKDRDVTGYTF.

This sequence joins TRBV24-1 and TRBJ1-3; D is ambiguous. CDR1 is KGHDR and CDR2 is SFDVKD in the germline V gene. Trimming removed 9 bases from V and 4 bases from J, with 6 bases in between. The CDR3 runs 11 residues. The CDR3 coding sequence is TGTGCCACCGGGATGGGAAACACCATATATTTT. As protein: CATGMGNTIYF.

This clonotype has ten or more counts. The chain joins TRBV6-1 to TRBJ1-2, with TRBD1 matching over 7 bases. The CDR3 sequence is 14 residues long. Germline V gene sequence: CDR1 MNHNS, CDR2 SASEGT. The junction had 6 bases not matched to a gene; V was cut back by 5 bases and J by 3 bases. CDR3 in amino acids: CASSLTGVDYGYTF. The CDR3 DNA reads TGTGCCAGCAGTCTTACAGGGGTGGACTATGGCTACACCTTC.

Written as DNA, the CDR3 is TGTGCCAGCAGCTTAGAGCGACCGGCAACTAATGAAAAACTGTTTTTT. This gives the protein CASSLERPATNEKLFF. The rearrangement links TRBV7-6 to TRBJ1-4; D unclear. The germline V gene has CDR1 SGHVS and CDR2 FNYEAQ. V was shortened by 1 base and J by 0 bases, with 9 bases between the two germline ends. CDR3 size: 16 residues.

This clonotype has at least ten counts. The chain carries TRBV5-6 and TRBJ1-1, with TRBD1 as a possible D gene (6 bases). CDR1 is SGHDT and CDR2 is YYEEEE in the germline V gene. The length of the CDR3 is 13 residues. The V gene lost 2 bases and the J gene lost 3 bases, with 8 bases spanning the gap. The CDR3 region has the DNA TGTGCCAGCAGCTTTCCAGGGGACACTGAAGCTTTCTTT. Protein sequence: CASSFPGDTEAFF. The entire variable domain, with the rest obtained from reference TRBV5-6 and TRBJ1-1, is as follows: DAGVTQSPTHLIKTRGQQVTLRCSPKSGHDTVSWYQQALGQGPQFIFQYYEEEERQRGNFPDRFSGHQFPNYSSELNVNALLLGDSALYLCASSFPGDTEAFFGQGTRLTVV.

The CDR3 here is CASSETGGAMAEAFF. The CDR3 DNA is TGTGCCAGCAGTGAAACAGGGGGCGCAATGGCTGAAGCTTTCTTT. The V call is TRBV25-1, the J call TRBJ1-1, with 9 bases lining up with TRBD1. The J segment lost 6 bases and the V segment lost 2 bases, leaving 7 bases of the junction unmatched. The CDR3 is 15 residues long. Germline CDR1 is MGHDK and CDR2 is SYGVNS.

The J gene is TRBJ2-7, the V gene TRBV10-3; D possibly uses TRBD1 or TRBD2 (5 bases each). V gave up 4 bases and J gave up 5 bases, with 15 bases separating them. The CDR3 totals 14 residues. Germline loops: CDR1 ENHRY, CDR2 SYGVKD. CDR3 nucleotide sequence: TGTGCCATCAGTGTAAGGGGAATGGAGGACGAGCAGTACTTC. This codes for CAISVRGMEDEQYF.

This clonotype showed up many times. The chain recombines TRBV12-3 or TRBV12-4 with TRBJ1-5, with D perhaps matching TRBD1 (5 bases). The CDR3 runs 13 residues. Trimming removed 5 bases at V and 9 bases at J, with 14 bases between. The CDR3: CASSPGPGRPQHF. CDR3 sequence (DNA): TGTGCCAGCAGTCCAGGGCCGGGACGGCCCCAGCATTTT.

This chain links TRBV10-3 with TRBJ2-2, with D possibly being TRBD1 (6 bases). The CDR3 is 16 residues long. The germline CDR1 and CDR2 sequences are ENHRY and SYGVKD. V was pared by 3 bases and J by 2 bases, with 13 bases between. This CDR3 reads CAISDGIQGNTGELFF. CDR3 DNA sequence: TGTGCCATCAGTGACGGGATACAGGGAAACACCGGGGAGCTGTTTTTT.

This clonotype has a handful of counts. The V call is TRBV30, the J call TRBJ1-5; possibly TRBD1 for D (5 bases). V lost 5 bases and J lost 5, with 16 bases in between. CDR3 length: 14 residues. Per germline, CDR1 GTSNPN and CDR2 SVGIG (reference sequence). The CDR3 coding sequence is TGTGCCTGGCAGGCAGGGTCATTAGATCAGCCCCAGCATTTT. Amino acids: CAWQAGSLDQPQHF.

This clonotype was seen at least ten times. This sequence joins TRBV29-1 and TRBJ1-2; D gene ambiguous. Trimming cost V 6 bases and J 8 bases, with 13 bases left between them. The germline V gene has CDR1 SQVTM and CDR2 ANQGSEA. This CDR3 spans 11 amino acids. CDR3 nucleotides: TGCAGCGTCGCAGGATTAGAAGGCTACACCTTC. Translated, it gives CSVAGLEGYTF.

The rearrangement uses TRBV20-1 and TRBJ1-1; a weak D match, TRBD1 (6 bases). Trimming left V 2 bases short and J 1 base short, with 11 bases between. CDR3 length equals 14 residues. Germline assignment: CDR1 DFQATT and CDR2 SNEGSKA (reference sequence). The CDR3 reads CSARYTTGNTEAFF. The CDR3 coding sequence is TGCAGTGCTAGATATACGACAGGGAACACTGAAGCTTTCTTT.